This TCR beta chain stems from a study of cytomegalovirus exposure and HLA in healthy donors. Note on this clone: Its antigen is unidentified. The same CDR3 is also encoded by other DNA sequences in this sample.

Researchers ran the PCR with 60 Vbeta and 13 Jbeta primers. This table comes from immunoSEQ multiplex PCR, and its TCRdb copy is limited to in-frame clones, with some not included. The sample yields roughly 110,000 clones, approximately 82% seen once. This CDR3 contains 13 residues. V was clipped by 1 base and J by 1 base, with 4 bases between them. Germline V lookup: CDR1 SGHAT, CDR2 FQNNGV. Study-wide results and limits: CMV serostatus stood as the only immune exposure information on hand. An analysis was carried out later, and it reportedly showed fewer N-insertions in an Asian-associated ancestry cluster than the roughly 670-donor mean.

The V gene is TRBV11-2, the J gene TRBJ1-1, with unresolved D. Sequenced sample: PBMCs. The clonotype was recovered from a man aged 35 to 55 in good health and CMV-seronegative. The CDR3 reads CASSLAGNTEAFF. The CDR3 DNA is TGTGCCAGCAGCTTAGCAGGGAACACTGAAGCTTTCTTT.